This T cell receptor beta chain appears in the sequencing data of a study of blood T cell repertoires in COVID-19 (dated by TCRdb to about 2020). Regarding the complete study: Samples from collaborators originated in the United States, Italy and Spain and spanned both the acute and convalescent phases of COVID-19. Where available, HLA class I and class II types were taken from metadata supplied by the sample provider and were not determined by assay-based typing. The prospective study material was composed of cDNA or gDNA derived from T cells, B-cell-depleted T cells, or PBMCs. Subjects who had been exposed to COVID-19, were actively infected with it, or had recovered from it provided the deeply sampled blood TCRbeta repertoires that made up the dataset. Samples came from the ongoing ImmuneRACE study (first 160 participants) plus 1,254 subjects from 6 global collaborators. Sample metadata almost always included a de-identified subject ID, COVID-19 status, age in years and sex. The repertoires were made available in a free public database intended to serve as a resource for research on the immune response to SARS-CoV-2. What the research found in general, with its limitations: The quantity of clinical and demographic metadata differed by source and by participant and was supplied without curation.

TCRbeta CDR3 regions were amplified from genomic DNA by means of the immunoSEQ Assay, a bias-controlled multiplex PCR. As for the authors' bioinformatics: Nucleated cell counts per sample were estimated from amplification of reference gene primers within the assay. To quantify the absolute abundance of each unique TCRbeta CDR3 rearrangement, sequence reads were collapsed and filtered. For each sample, productive Simpson clonality was calculated by taking the square root of Simpson's diversity index across productive rearrangements. TCRdb stores this immuneACCESS table with in-frame sequences only. Part of the clones is absent; in the studies checked, under half of the shortfall reflects unresolved V genes, and no reason is known for the rest. V, J and clone size derive from that table, while D and trimming were established from the DNA sequence. Counted in this sample were over 100,000 clones; 86% of them appeared once. Of the sample, over 9.5% falls within the top ten clones.

CDR1 and CDR2 were assigned from the germline V gene as MNHEY and SVGAGI. The CDR3 runs 15 amino acids, cysteine and phenylalanine included. The entry retains the CDR3 DNA only, 45 bases that are in frame from base 1. V sheds 2 bases and J sheds 2 bases, leaving 12 bases between their ends. In its sample, this clone was seen a few times. Its antigen specificity is not known. No qualities accompany the bases; no much larger clone lies one base away. One collaborating source in Seattle enrolled patients while the patients were actively infected and followed the patients over time throughout the course of disease. The collaborating institutions used their own protocols to collect whole blood in K2EDTA tubes. For TCRbeta analysis, collaborators shipped samples in one of three forms: frozen whole blood, isolated PBMCs, or DNA extracted from either of those sample types.

The sequenced material came from peripheral blood. This clonotype was sampled from a woman between 65 and 79 years old with COVID-19, enrolled during active disease. The receptor chain draws on TRBV6-5 and TRBJ2-5; confidence is insufficient to name the D gene. CDR3 region: CASSYVSITQETQYF. The DNA sequence reads TGTGCCAGCAGTTACGTCTCGATAACACAAGAGACCCAGTACTTC.